The 14 T cell receptor beta chains given below trace back to one sample, sequenced in a study of OX40 agonist ivuxolimab in advanced cancers. This table comes from immunoSEQ multiplex PCR, and its TCRdb copy is limited to in-frame clones, with some not included. The sample has 150,000 to 190,000 clones; 94% are singletons. The material was CD4+ or CD8+ T cells sorted from blood, obtained in a trial of the OX40 agonist ivuxolimab. These receptors came from an adult with an advanced solid tumor such as melanoma, head and neck, liver or kidney cancer.

This chain joins TRBV5-8 and TRBJ1-1; the match to TRBD1 covers 7 bases. The CDR3 is 15 residues long. Germline assignment: CDR1 SGHTS and CDR2 YDEGEE. The V segment lost 2 bases and the J segment 3 bases; nucleotides outside the gene matches: 7. The CDR3 region has the DNA TGTGCCAGCAGCTTCGACAGGGTTCGTTACACTGAAGCTTTCTTT. It translates to CASSFDRVRYTEAFF. The entire variable domain, with the rest obtained from reference TRBV5-8 and TRBJ1-1, is as follows: EAGVTQSPTHLIKTRGQQATLRCSPISGHTSVYWYQQALGLGLQFLLWYDEGEERNRGNFPPRFSGRQFPNYSSELNVNALELEDSALYLCASSFDRVRYTEAFFGQGTRLTVV.

V usage is TRBV25-1 and J usage is TRBJ1-2; possible D gene TRBD1, 5 bases. Germline V gene sequence: CDR1 MGHDK, CDR2 SYGVNS. Trimming pared 5 bases from V and 3 bases from J, leaving 13 bases between. This CDR3 spans 14 amino acids. The CDR3 DNA follows: TGTGCCAGCAGTAGAGGAGGGACGGACTATGGCTACACCTTC. As protein: CASSRGGTDYGYTF.

The rearrangement joins TRBV5-6 to TRBJ1-5; D gene unclear. The V and J ends lost 0 bases and 5 bases respectively, with 9 bases between them. Germline V gene sequence: CDR1 SGHDT, CDR2 YYEEEE. The CDR3 loop spans 14 amino acids. In DNA form, the CDR3 reads TGTGCCAGCAGCTTGGCCCGGGGAGATCAGCCCCAGCATTTT. Protein product: CASSLARGDQPQHF. The whole variable domain, remainder taken from reference TRBV5-6 and TRBJ1-5, is DAGVTQSPTHLIKTRGQQVTLRCSPKSGHDTVSWYQQALGQGPQFIFQYYEEEERQRGNFPDRFSGHQFPNYSSELNVNALLLGDSALYLCASSLARGDQPQHFGDGTRLSIL.

The chain couples TRBV28 to TRBJ1-2, with D perhaps matching TRBD1 (5 bases). Germline V CDR1 and CDR2: MDHEN, SYDVKM. V was trimmed by 6 bases and J by 1 base, leaving 18 bases between them. The CDR3 has 16 amino acids. CDR3 loop: CASRLLPGRLNYGYTF. For the CDR3, the DNA is TGTGCCAGCAGACTACTTCCGGGACGTCTTAACTATGGCTACACCTTC.

The V and J genes are TRBV29-1 and TRBJ1-2; 7 nucleotides agree with TRBD1. With 2 bases clipped from V and 8 bases from J, the junction kept 5 bases outside the gene matches. The CDR3 has 12 amino acids. CDR1 and CDR2 (germline): SQVTM, ANQGSEA. CDR3 coding DNA: TGCAGCGTTGAAAACCCAGGGGGAGGCTACACCTTC. Amino acid sequence: CSVENPGGGYTF.

This clone was counted a few times. The chain uses TRBV2 and TRBJ1-2, with TRBD1 identical over 9 bases. V was pared by 4 bases and J by 3 bases, with 0 bases of the junction left unmatched. Germline CDR1 is SNHLY and CDR2 is FYNNEI. The CDR3 has 13 residues. CDR3 in DNA: TGTGCCAGCAGTGGGACAGGGGACTATGGCTACACCTTC. It is translated as CASSGTGDYGYTF.

The chain employs TRBV27 and TRBJ1-6, with D perhaps matching TRBD1 (6 bases). V lost 3 bases and J lost 9, with 15 bases in between. The CDR3 loop spans 15 amino acids. CDR1 MNHEY and CDR2 SMNVEV come from the germline V gene (reference sequence). Written as DNA, the CDR3 is TGTGCCAGCAGTTTGCGGACAGCGACTAGTTCACCCCTCCACTTT. This gives the protein CASSLRTATSSPLHF.

The rearrangement links TRBV6-5 to TRBJ2-7; TRBD2 matches 7 bases. The CDR3 length is 15 residues. V lost 4 bases, J lost 0 bases, and 6 bases stayed unmatched. CDR1 is MNHEY and CDR2 is SVGAGI in the germline V gene. The chain's CDR3 is CASSLDGGSSYEQYF. Written as DNA, the CDR3 is TGTGCCAGCAGTTTGGACGGCGGGAGCTCCTACGAGCAGTACTTC.

The chain has TRBV15 and TRBJ2-7; 11 nucleotides match TRBD2. CDR3 length equals 16 residues. J lost 3 bases, V lost 0 bases, and 4 bases had no gene match. CDR1 LNHNV and CDR2 YYDKDF come from the germline V gene (reference sequence). The CDR3 protein is CATSRDVTSGSYEQYF. CDR3 DNA: TGTGCCACCAGCAGAGATGTAACTAGCGGGAGCTACGAGCAGTACTTC.

This chain connects TRBV6-1 to TRBJ2-7, with TRBD1 matching 11 bases. The CDR3 loop spans 15 amino acids. Per the germline V gene, CDR1 is MNHNS and CDR2 is SASEGT. The V gene end was trimmed by 5 bases and the J gene end by 4 bases; junction bases not matched to a gene: 7. CDR3 in amino acids: CASSKPGTGGYEQYF. The CDR3 DNA follows: TGTGCCAGCAGTAAACCCGGGACAGGGGGTTACGAGCAGTACTTC.

The rearrangement links TRBV5-1 to TRBJ1-4; D is unresolved. V was cut by 4 bases and J by 0 bases, with 7 bases left in between. The CDR3 runs to 14 residues. Looked up from germline, CDR1 is SGHRS and CDR2 is YFSETQ. This chain's CDR3 is CASSREATNEKLFF. CDR3 in DNA: TGCGCCAGCAGCCGCGAAGCAACTAATGAAAAACTGTTTTTT.

The rearrangement uses TRBV27 and TRBJ2-1; the D gene is possibly TRBD2 (5 bases). This CDR3 is 13 amino acids long. Germline CDR1 and CDR2: MNHEY and SMNVEV (reference sequence). Trimming cost V 6 bases and J 9 bases, with 15 bases left between them. The CDR3 spells CASSATRESEQFF. CDR3 nucleotides: TGTGCCAGCAGCGCTACTAGAGAAAGTGAGCAGTTCTTC.

The V and J genes are TRBV10-3 and TRBJ1-2; a weak D match, TRBD1 (5 bases). The CDR3 covers 15 residues. Germline V gene lookup returns CDR1 ENHRY and CDR2 SYGVKD. Trimming left V 0 bases short and J 0 bases short, with 8 bases between. The chain's CDR3 is CAISESATANYGYTF. The DNA of the CDR3 is TGTGCCATCAGTGAGTCGGCGACAGCTAACTATGGCTACACCTTC.

The gene calls are TRBV5-1 and TRBJ2-1; D might be TRBD2 (6 bases). This CDR3 spans 13 amino acids. The V and J ends lost 3 bases and 5 bases respectively, with 9 bases between them. Germline loops: CDR1 SGHRS, CDR2 YFSETQ. The CDR3 nucleotides are TGCGCCAGCAGCTCGACTAGGGACAATGAGCAGTTCTTC. Its protein product is CASSSTRDNEQFF.